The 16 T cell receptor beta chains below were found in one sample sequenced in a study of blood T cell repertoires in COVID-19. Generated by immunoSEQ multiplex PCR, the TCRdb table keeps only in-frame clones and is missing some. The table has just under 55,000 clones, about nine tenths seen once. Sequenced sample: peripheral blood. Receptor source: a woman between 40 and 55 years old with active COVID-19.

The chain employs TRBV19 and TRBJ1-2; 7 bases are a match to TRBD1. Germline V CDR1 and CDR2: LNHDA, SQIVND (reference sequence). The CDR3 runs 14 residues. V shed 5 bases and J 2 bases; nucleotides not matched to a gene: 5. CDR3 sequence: CASSAGTENYGYTF. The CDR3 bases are TGTGCCAGTAGTGCGGGGACAGAGAACTATGGCTACACCTTC. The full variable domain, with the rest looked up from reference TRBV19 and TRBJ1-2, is DGGITQSPKYLFRKEGQNVTLSCEQNLNHDAMYWYRQDPGQGLRLIYYSQIVNDFQKGDIAEGYSVSREKKESFPLTVTSAQKNPTAFYLCASSAGTENYGYTFGSGTRLTVV.

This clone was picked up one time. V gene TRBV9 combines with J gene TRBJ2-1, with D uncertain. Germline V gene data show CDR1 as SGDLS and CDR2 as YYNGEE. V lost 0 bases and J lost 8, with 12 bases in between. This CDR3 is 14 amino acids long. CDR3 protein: CASSVDHSEDEQFF. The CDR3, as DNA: TGTGCCAGCAGCGTAGATCACTCCGAGGATGAGCAGTTCTTC.

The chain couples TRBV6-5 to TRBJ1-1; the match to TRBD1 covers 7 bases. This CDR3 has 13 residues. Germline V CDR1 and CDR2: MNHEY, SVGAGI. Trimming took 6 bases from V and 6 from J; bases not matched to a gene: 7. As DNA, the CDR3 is TGTGCCAGCAGCCGAGGGACAGAGGCTGAAGCTTTCTTT. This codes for CASSRGTEAEAFF.

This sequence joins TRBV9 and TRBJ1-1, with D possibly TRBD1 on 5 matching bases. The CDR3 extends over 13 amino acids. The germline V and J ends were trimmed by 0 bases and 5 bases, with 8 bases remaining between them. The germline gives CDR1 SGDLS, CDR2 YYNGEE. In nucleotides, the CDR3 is TGTGCCAGCAGCGTAGGGGGGAGGACTGAAGCTTTCTTT. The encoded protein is CASSVGGRTEAFF.

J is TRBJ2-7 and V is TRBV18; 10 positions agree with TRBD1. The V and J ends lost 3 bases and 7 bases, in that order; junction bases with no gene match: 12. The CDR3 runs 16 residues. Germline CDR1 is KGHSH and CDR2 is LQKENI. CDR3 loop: CASSPLAGQGNDEQYF. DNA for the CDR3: TGTGCCAGCTCACCGTTGGCGGGACAGGGGAACGATGAGCAGTACTTC.

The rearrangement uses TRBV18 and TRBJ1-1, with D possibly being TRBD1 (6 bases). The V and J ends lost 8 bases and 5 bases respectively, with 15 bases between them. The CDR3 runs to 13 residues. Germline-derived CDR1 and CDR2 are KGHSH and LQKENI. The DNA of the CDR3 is TGTGCCAGCCAAGGCAGGGGAGGGACTGAAGCTTTCTTT. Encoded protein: CASQGRGGTEAFF.

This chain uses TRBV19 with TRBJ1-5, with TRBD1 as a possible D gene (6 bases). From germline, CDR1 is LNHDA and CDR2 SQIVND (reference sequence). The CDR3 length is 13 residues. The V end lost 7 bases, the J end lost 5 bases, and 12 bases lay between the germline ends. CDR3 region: CASNDSGDQPQHF. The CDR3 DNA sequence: TGTGCCAGTAACGACTCAGGGGATCAGCCCCAGCATTTT.

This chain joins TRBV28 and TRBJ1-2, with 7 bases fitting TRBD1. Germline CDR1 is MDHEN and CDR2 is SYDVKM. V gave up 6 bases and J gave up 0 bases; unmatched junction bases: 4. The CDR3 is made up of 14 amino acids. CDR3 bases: TGTGCCAGCAGCGATCAGGGGGCTAACTATGGCTACACCTTC. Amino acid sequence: CASSDQGANYGYTF.

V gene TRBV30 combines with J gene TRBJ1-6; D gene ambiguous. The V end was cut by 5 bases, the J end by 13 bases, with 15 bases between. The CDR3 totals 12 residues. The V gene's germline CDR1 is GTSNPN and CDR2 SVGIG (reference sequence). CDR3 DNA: TGTGCCTGGCGACCGAGTGGGGAGCCCCTCCACTTT. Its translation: CAWRPSGEPLHF.

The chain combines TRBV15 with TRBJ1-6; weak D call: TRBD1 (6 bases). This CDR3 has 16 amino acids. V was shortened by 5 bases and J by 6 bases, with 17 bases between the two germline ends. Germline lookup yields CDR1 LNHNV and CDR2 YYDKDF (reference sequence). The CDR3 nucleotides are TGTGCCACCAGCCCCCCCGTAGGGGGAGCTAATTCACCCCTCCACTTT. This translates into CATSPPVGGANSPLHF.

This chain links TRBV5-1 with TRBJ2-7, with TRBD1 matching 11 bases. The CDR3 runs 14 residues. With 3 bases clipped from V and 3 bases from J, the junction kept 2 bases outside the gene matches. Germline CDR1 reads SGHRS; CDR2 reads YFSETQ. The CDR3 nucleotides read TGCGCCAGCAGCTCCGGGACAGGGGGCTACGAGCAGTACTTC. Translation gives CASSSGTGGYEQYF.

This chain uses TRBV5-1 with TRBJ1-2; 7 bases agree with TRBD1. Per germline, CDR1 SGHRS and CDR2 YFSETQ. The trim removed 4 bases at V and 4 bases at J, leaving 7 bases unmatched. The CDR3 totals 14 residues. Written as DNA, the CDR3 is TGCGCCAGCAGCGAGTGGACAGGATCCTATGGCTACACCTTC. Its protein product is CASSEWTGSYGYTF.

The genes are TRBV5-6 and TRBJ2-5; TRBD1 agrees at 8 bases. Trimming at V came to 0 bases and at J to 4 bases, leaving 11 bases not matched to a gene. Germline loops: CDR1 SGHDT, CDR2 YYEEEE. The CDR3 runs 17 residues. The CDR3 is CASSLDLGQGARETQYF. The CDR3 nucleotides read TGTGCCAGCAGCTTGGATTTGGGTCAGGGGGCGCGAGAGACCCAGTACTTC. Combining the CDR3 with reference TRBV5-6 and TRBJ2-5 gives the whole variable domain DAGVTQSPTHLIKTRGQQVTLRCSPKSGHDTVSWYQQALGQGPQFIFQYYEEEERQRGNFPDRFSGHQFPNYSSELNVNALLLGDSALYLCASSLDLGQGARETQYFGPGTRLLVL.

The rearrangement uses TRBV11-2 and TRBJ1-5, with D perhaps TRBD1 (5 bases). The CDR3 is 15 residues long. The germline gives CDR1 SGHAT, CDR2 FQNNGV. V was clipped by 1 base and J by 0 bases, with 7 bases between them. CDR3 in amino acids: CASSLGGDSNQPQHF. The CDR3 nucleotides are TGTGCCAGCAGCTTAGGGGGGGATAGCAATCAGCCCCAGCATTTT.

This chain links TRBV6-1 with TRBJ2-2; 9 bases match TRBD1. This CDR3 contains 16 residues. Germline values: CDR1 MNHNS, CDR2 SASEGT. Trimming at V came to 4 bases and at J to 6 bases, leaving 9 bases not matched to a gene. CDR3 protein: CASSGVTGGSSGELFF. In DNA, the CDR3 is TGTGCCAGCAGTGGGGTTACAGGGGGCTCCTCCGGGGAGCTGTTTTTT.

CDR3 nucleotides: TGTGCCAGCAGCGTAAACCGACTAGCGGGGGTCGAGACCCAGTACTTC. Its translation: CASSVNRLAGVETQYF. This chain links TRBV9 with TRBJ2-5, with 12 bases identical to TRBD2. The CDR3 has 16 residues. The J segment lost 5 bases and the V segment lost 1 base, leaving 6 bases of the junction unmatched. Germline CDR1 is SGDLS and CDR2 is YYNGEE.